The 27 T cell receptor beta chains presented below share a single source sample, sequenced in a study of shared clonotypes between healthy human individuals. The naive CD8 fraction comprised CD45RO-negative cells positively selected for CCR7 and excluded terminally differentiated effector memory CD45RA+ cells. Clones were read by immunoSEQ multiplex PCR, and TCRdb kept only the in-frame ones, dropping some. The sample holds 2 million to 2.5 million clones, more than 85% seen once. Sequencing was performed on naive CD8+ T cells from PBMCs. These receptors all stem from a man aged 18-30 years in good health. Some clones in this sample may be carry-over from other donors' samples.

The chain links TRBV9 to TRBJ2-3; 7 bases map to TRBD2. Trimming cost V 7 bases and J 8 bases; bases outside gene matches: 7. Germline lookup yields CDR1 SGDLS and CDR2 YYNGEE. There are 12 residues in the CDR3. The CDR3 region is CASGMGEGTQYF. CDR3 coding DNA: TGTGCCAGCGGAATGGGGGAGGGTACGCAGTATTTT.

The genes are TRBV29-1 and TRBJ1-2; D gene ambiguous. From germline, CDR1 is SQVTM and CDR2 ANQGSEA. V lost 7 bases and J lost 8, with 17 bases in between. The CDR3 spans 12 residues. This CDR3 reads CSARPMEGGYTF. Here the CDR3 DNA reads TGCAGCGCGCGGCCAATGGAGGGCGGCTACACCTTC.

The V gene is TRBV14, the J gene TRBJ2-7; no clear D gene. Deletions cut 4 bases from V and 2 bases from J, with 9 bases between. Germline V CDR1 and CDR2: SGHDN, FVKESK. This CDR3 is built from 13 residues. The CDR3 DNA reads TGTGCCAGCAGCCCGTCAGGTACCTACGAGCAGTACTTC. It codes for CASSPSGTYEQYF. Filled out from reference TRBV14 and TRBJ2-7, the complete variable domain reads EAGVTQFPSHSVIEKGQTVTLRCDPISGHDNLYWYRRVMGKEIKFLLHFVKESKQDESGMPNNRFLAERTGGTYSTLKVQPAELEDSGVYFCASSPSGTYEQYFGPGTRLTVT.

This clone was detected only once. The chain links TRBV2 to TRBJ1-2; weak D call: TRBD1 (5 bases). CDR3 length equals 14 residues. The germline V gene encodes CDR1 SNHLY and CDR2 FYNNEI. The V gene lost 8 bases and the J gene lost 4 bases, with 17 bases spanning the gap. This CDR3 reads CASLGRGDLYGYTF. The DNA of the CDR3 is TGTGCCAGCCTGGGACGAGGGGACCTCTATGGCTACACCTTC. The full variable domain, rest sourced from reference TRBV2 and TRBJ1-2, is EPEVTQTPSHQVTQMGQEVILRCVPISNHLYFYWYRQILGQKVEFLVSFYNNEISEKSEIFDDQFSVERPDGSNFTLKIRSTKLEDSAMYFCASLGRGDLYGYTFGSGTRLTVV.

This chain uses TRBV5-4 with TRBJ2-3; D not certain. The CDR3 covers 15 residues. V was cut by 0 bases and J by 4 bases, with 12 bases left in between. Germline V gene sequence: CDR1 SGHNT, CDR2 YYREEE (reference sequence). This CDR3 is CASSLGSLNPDTQYF. CDR3 bases: TGTGCCAGCAGCTTGGGTTCCCTGAACCCAGATACGCAGTATTTT.

This rearrangement joins TRBV2 to TRBJ1-5; no clear D. This CDR3 is 15 amino acids long. Germline CDR1 SNHLY, CDR2 FYNNEI. V shed 1 base and J shed 0 bases, with 7 bases lying between them. The CDR3 is CASSEGEYSNQPQHF. Here the CDR3 DNA reads TGTGCCAGCAGTGAAGGGGAATATAGCAATCAGCCCCAGCATTTT.

The chain couples TRBV30 to TRBJ1-2; D unclear. This CDR3 spans 12 amino acids. V lost 5 bases to trimming and J lost 7 bases, with 14 bases between them. Germline CDR1 reads GTSNPN; CDR2 reads SVGIG (reference sequence). CDR3 DNA: TGTGCCTGGGACGCAGAAGGACTTGGCTACACCTTC. Translation gives CAWDAEGLGYTF.

This chain joins TRBV15 and TRBJ2-7; 8 positions match TRBD1. The CDR3 contains 15 residues. V was clipped by 0 bases and J by 3 bases; unmatched bases: 4. Germline-derived CDR1 and CDR2 are LNHNV and YYDKDF (reference sequence). CDR3 loop: CATSRDRDRLYEQYF. The CDR3 nucleotides are TGTGCCACCAGCAGAGATAGGGACAGGCTCTACGAGCAGTACTTC.

This chain uses TRBV28 with TRBJ2-5; 9 bases fit TRBD2. Germline trimming cut 7 bases from V and 2 bases from J; bases unmatched to any gene: 5. This CDR3 has 14 amino acids. Germline V gene lookup returns CDR1 MDHEN and CDR2 SYDVKM. The CDR3 DNA is TGTGCCAGCATTCGAGCGGGAGGACAAGAGACCCAGTACTTC. Protein product: CASIRAGGQETQYF.

The chain links TRBV9 to TRBJ1-2, with D hard to call. Germline CDR1 reads SGDLS; CDR2 reads YYNGEE. The ends were cut back, 0 bases at V and 3 bases at J, with 21 bases in the middle. CDR3 length: 18 residues. Here the CDR3 DNA reads TGTGCCAGCAGCGTAGCTCCCGGGGAGGGTGCAGTTGACTATGGCTACACCTTC. It is translated as CASSVAPGEGAVDYGYTF.

V is TRBV9 and J is TRBJ1-1, with a possible D match to TRBD1 (5 bases). Trimming removed 4 bases from V and 3 bases from J, with 13 bases in between. The CDR3 sequence is 14 residues long. CDR1 and CDR2 (germline): SGDLS, YYNGEE. Here the CDR3 reads CASSSPGRDTEAFF. CDR3 DNA sequence: TGTGCCAGCAGCTCACCGGGACGGGACACTGAAGCTTTCTTT.

The CDR3 here is CASSRRGGHYGYTF. The DNA for the CDR3 is TGTGCCAGCAGCCGTCGTGGGGGGCACTATGGCTACACCTTC. The J gene is TRBJ1-2, the V gene TRBV11-2; weak D call: TRBD1 (6 bases). The CDR3 spans 14 residues. CDR1 SGHAT and CDR2 FQNNGV come from the germline V gene. V lost 5 bases to trimming and J lost 3 bases, with 13 bases between them.

In DNA form, the CDR3 reads TGTGCCACCACGGGGGGGTACAATGAGCAGTTCTTC. Translation gives CATTGGYNEQFF. The rearrangement links TRBV27 to TRBJ2-1; TRBD2 aligns across 8 bases. This CDR3 has 12 residues. V was clipped by 10 bases and J by 4 bases; unmatched bases: 3. Germline V gives CDR1 MNHEY, CDR2 SMNVEV (reference sequence).

CDR3 coding DNA: TGTGCCAGCAGCTTTGATTGGACAGGAGCTTCTGGAAACACCATATATTTT. Its protein is CASSFDWTGASGNTIYF. The chain has TRBV7-9 and TRBJ1-3; 7 bases line up with TRBD1. V lost 3 bases and J lost 1; bases outside the gene matches: 9. Germline V gene data show CDR1 as SEHNR and CDR2 as FQNEAQ (reference sequence). The CDR3 has 17 residues.

V is TRBV29-1 and J is TRBJ1-4, with TRBD1 matching over 7 bases. Germline-derived CDR1 and CDR2 are SQVTM and ANQGSEA. V was clipped by 5 bases and J by 2 bases; unmatched bases: 8. The CDR3 loop spans 15 amino acids. For the CDR3, the DNA is TGCAGCGTTTTGGGTTACAGGGGCACTAATGAAAAACTGTTTTTT. This encodes CSVLGYRGTNEKLFF.

The gene calls are TRBV2 and TRBJ2-1, with D uncertain. V was clipped by 5 bases and J by 5 bases, with 16 bases between them. The length of the CDR3 is 15 residues. Looked up from germline, CDR1 is SNHLY and CDR2 is FYNNEI. The CDR3 reads CASSLSRRANNEQFF. The CDR3 region has the DNA TGTGCCAGCAGTCTTTCGCGCCGGGCGAACAATGAGCAGTTCTTC.

The chain recombines TRBV5-5 with TRBJ2-5; possible D gene TRBD2, 6 bases. Germline V gene data show CDR1 as SGHKS and CDR2 as YYEKEE (reference sequence). There are 13 residues in the CDR3. Deletions cut 4 bases from V and 9 bases from J, with 16 bases between. CDR3 sequence: CASSTGTGGPQYF. The CDR3 DNA reads as TGTGCCAGCAGCACTGGGACTGGGGGACCCCAGTACTTC.

The chain recombines TRBV5-1 with TRBJ2-1; D tentatively fits TRBD1 or TRBD2 (6 bases each). Germline-derived CDR1 and CDR2 are SGHRS and YFSETQ. Trimming took 0 bases from V and 2 from J, leaving 9 bases between them. The CDR3 totals 15 residues. CDR3 bases: TGCGCCAGCAGCTTGGAGGGGGGCCCCTACAATGAGCAGTTCTTC. This gives the protein CASSLEGGPYNEQFF.

CDR3 coding DNA: TGTGCCAGCAGTTACTCCCCTAGCGGAGCGACCTACGAGCAGTACTTC. This sequence encodes CASSYSPSGATYEQYF. The rearrangement joins TRBV6-5 to TRBJ2-7, with 7 bases lining up with TRBD2. The CDR3 is made up of 16 amino acids. Germline-derived CDR1 and CDR2 are MNHEY and SVGAGI. The trim removed 0 bases at V and 2 bases at J, leaving 7 bases unmatched.

This clone was counted a single time. V gene TRBV19 combines with J gene TRBJ2-4; D is uncertain. Trimming took 5 bases from V and 8 from J, leaving 13 bases between them. From germline, CDR1 is LNHDA and CDR2 SQIVND (reference sequence). CDR3 length: 13 amino acids. The CDR3: CASSPSPGYIQYF. CDR3 sequence (DNA): TGTGCCAGTAGTCCCAGCCCTGGATACATTCAGTACTTC.

This sequence joins TRBV7-8 and TRBJ2-1, with TRBD2 matching over 13 bases. Germline CDR1 reads SGHVS; CDR2 reads FQNEAQ. The CDR3 loop spans 16 amino acids. V lost 5 bases to trimming and J lost 8 bases; unmatched junction nucleotides: 9. The CDR3, as DNA: TGTGCCAGCAGCCTCCGGACTAGCGGGAGTTTCTATGAGCAGTTCTTC. Its translation is CASSLRTSGSFYEQFF. Filled out from reference TRBV7-8 and TRBJ2-1, the complete variable domain reads GAGVSQSPRYKVAKRGQDVALRCDPISGHVSLFWYQQALGQGPEFLTYFQNEAQLDKSGLPSDRFFAERPEGSVSTLKIQRTQQEDSAVYLCASSLRTSGSFYEQFFGPGTRLTVL.

This chain joins TRBV27 and TRBJ2-3; 7 positions match TRBD2. V trimming: 3 bases; J trimming: 4 bases; junction bases outside the gene matches: 13. CDR3 length: 17 residues. Germline CDR1 is MNHEY and CDR2 is SMNVEV (reference sequence). CDR3 sequence reads: CASSFLHTAGRADTQYF. CDR3 nucleotides: TGTGCCAGCAGTTTTTTGCATACGGCGGGGAGGGCAGATACGCAGTATTTT.

This chain connects TRBV27 to TRBJ2-3; D not certain. V shed 6 bases and J shed 6 bases, with 10 bases lying between them. CDR1 and CDR2 (germline): MNHEY, SMNVEV (reference sequence). The CDR3 is 12 amino acids. In nucleotides, the CDR3 is TGTGCCAGCAGGGGGTTTCTGGATACGCAGTATTTT. Translated, it gives CASRGFLDTQYF.

The rearrangement links TRBV7-9 to TRBJ2-7; 9 bases are shared with TRBD2. Germline V gene sequence: CDR1 SEHNR, CDR2 FQNEAQ (reference sequence). The CDR3 consists of 13 residues. The trim removed 5 bases at V and 5 bases at J, leaving 4 bases unmatched. The CDR3 region has the DNA TGTGCCAGCAGCCCCGGGACTAGCAACGAGCAGTACTTC. This sequence encodes CASSPGTSNEQYF.

The J gene is TRBJ2-1, the V gene TRBV19; 7 bases agree with TRBD1. The CDR3 has 16 residues. CDR1 and CDR2 from the germline V gene are LNHDA and SQIVND (reference sequence). After removal of 0 bases from V and 2 bases from J, the junction contained 4 bases not matched to a gene. The CDR3 DNA is TGTGCCAGTAGTATAGATCACAGGGGACCCTACAATGAGCAGTTCTTC. Translation gives CASSIDHRGPYNEQFF.

Comments on this clone: At the DNA level, this CDR3 is encoded by other sequences in the same sample as well. This chain connects TRBV7-2 to TRBJ2-1; D remains ambiguous. The V end was cut by 5 bases, the J end by 7 bases, with 9 bases between. Germline V gene data show CDR1 as SGHTA and CDR2 as FQGNSA. The CDR3 runs to 12 residues. Here the CDR3 DNA reads TGTGCCAGCAGCCCCCGGGCTAATGAGCAGTTCTTC. This gives the protein CASSPRANEQFF. The whole variable domain, remainder taken from reference TRBV7-2 and TRBJ2-1, is GAGVSQSPSNKVTEKGKDVELRCDPISGHTALYWYRQSLGQGLEFLIYFQGNSAPDKSGLPSDRFSAERTGGSVSTLTIQRTQQEDSAVYLCASSPRANEQFFGPGTRLTVL.

With respect to this clone: The junction differs from germline at one of its ends, possibly a read error. The V and J genes are TRBV19 and TRBJ2-4; TRBD1 agrees at 9 bases. Looked up from germline, CDR1 is LNHDA and CDR2 is SQIVND (reference sequence). The CDR3 spans 19 residues. This CDR3 is CASKRRGGQGPLAKNIQYF. CDR3 coding DNA: TGTGCAAGTAAACGTAGGGGGGGACAGGGCCCACTAGCCAAAAACATTCAGTACTTC.